This T cell receptor (beta chain) was identified in a study of blood T cell repertoires in COVID-19. Trimming stripped 5 bases from V and 3 bases from J, with 10 bases between. CDR1 is MNHEY and CDR2 is SVGAGI in the germline V gene. There are 13 residues in the CDR3. Profiling relied on immunoSEQ multiplex PCR, and the TCRdb table lists in-frame clones only, not all of them. In the table there are approximately 140,000 clones, over 60% of which are singletons. The chain is built from TRBV6-5 and TRBJ2-5, with D tentatively TRBD2 (5 bases). The sequence derives from a man in his fifties or sixties with acute or convalescent COVID-19. Sequenced input: peripheral blood. The CDR3 loop reads CASSSVREETQYF. CDR3 DNA: TGTGCCAGCAGTAGTGTGAGGGAAGAGACCCAGTACTTC.